This T cell receptor beta chain was retrieved from a study of blood T cells in healthy people across ages (dated by TCRdb to about 2015). At the level of the whole study: In model experiments, roughly one uniquely barcoded TCR beta cDNA molecule per two T cells was captured by template switching. Age-related changes in TCR beta repertoire diversity were measured in the study by deep sequencing normalized with unique cDNA molecular identifiers. The donors were split into four age groups: young (average 16 years), middle-aged (about 40), aged (over 55) and long-lived (more than 80). To avoid experimental bias, donors of different ages were distributed randomly across sequencing lanes. Two additional independent replicas of 1 million unique cDNA reads from the same blood draw were analyzed for two donors (one aged 18 to 30 and one aged 80 or older).

Library method: 5' RACE. The second PCR ran for about 7 to 11 cycles and used a J-beta primer mix along with a sample-barcoded 5' primer. A template-switch 5' adaptor carrying 12 random nucleotides introduced a unique molecular identifier onto each TCR beta cDNA molecule. Each sample yielded at least 3 million CDR3-containing paired-end reads. The Mint cDNA synthesis kit, primed by a TRBC-specific oligonucleotide, was used to synthesize first-strand cDNA from all RNA. All cDNA was treated with uracil-DNA glycosylase and then went through a first 18-cycle PCR with the universal primers M1SS and BC2_uni_R. The source study handled its data this way. For normalization, 1 million high-quality reads, each with a distinct molecular identifier, were randomly selected from each sample. Instead of being binned into consensus sequences, reads with shared molecular identifiers were discarded. CDR3 identification, clonotype clustering and error correction used MiTCR with a Q25 quality threshold and the strictest error-elimination algorithm. Lower-bound total TCR beta diversity was estimated with a nonparametric unseen species model using Euler transformation. TCRdb applied fastp at Q25 and MiXCR to the public reads, then kept only in-frame beta chains. Rows are unified per CDR3 protein, each entry keeping the most common DNA and genes. The V and J calls, along with clone size, are taken from TCRdb and not from the paper's own processing. This sample is represented by over 1,500,000 distinct CDR3 sequences; about two fifths of them were singletons. The ten biggest clones cover 23% of the sample.

V lost 7 bases and J lost 7 bases; the stretch between them is 19 bases long. From cysteine to phenylalanine, the CDR3 is 15 amino acids long. Kept here is only the CDR3 DNA, which spans 45 bases and is read in frame from base 1. Looking up the germline V gene yields CDR1 MDHEN and CDR2 SYDVKM. Donors were 40 or so systemically healthy Caucasian individuals from Russia aged about 6 to 100 years. Approximately 9 milliliters of peripheral blood were collected from each donor into EDTA-treated Vacutainer tubes. Ficoll-Paque density-gradient centrifugation was used to isolate PBMCs, with at least 7 million per sample. Trizol reagent was used to extract total RNA from PBMCs, with at least 6 micrograms per sample. For every donor, an aliquot of PBMCs went through flow cytometry to measure the percentages of naive CD45RAhigh/CD27high T cells. Notes on this clonotype: There is no known antigen for this receptor. No base quality information exists; no much larger clone differs at one position.

General conclusions and limits of the study: Since profiling was done on bulk unsorted PBMCs, naive and antigen-experienced compartments could not be conclusively compared. The CMV infection status of donors was not known, potentially confounding age-related changes in expanded clonotypes. As age increased, observed TCR beta diversity per million T cells dropped in a roughly linear way, and a significant reduction was already evident by age 40. The percentage of naive T cells measured by flow cytometry correlated strongly with observed TCR beta diversity. Compared with the aged group, the long-lived group had more naive CD4+ T cells, fewer expanded clones and increased TCR diversity, a pattern suggesting age selection. Estimates of total diversity based on one million sequenced T cells were regarded as lower bounds and as underestimates.

The sequence derives from a human donor in good health. The chain links TRBV28 with TRBJ1-4; no confident D gene assignment can be made. Sequenced material: blood. CDR3 protein: CASIGRIGPGEKLFF. The DNA sequence is as follows: TGTGCCAGCATAGGTCGTATAGGGCCGGGTGAAAAACTGTTTTTT.